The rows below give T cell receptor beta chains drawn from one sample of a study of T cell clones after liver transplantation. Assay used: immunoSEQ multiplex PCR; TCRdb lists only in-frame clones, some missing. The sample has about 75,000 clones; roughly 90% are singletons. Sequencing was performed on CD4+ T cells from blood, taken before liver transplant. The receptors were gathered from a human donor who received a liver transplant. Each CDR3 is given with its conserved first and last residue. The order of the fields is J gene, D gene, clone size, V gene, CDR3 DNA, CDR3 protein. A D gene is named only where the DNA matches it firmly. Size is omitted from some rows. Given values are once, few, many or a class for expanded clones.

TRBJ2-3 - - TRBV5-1 TGCGCCAGCAGCGCCTTTACTAGCACAGATACGCAGTATTTT CASSAFTSTDTQYF
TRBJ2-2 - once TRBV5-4 TGTGCCAGCAGCTTATACACCGGGGAGCTGTTTTTT CASSLYTGELFF
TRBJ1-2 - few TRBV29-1 TGCAGCTCCACGGGGAGGGAGGGGGGCTACACCTTC CSSTGREGGYTF
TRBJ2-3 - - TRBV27 TGTGCCAGCACACTGGGGGGTCAGCAGTATTTT CASTLGGQQYF
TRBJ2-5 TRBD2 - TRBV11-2 TGTGCCAGCAGCTTAGATATGGGTCGAAGCGGGAGTAGTGAGACCCAGTACTTC CASSLDMGRSGSSETQYF
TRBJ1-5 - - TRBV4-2 TGTGCCAGCAGCCAAGAAAACGGGGAGATTCAGCCCCAGCATTTT CASSQENGEIQPQHF
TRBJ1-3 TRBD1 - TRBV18 TGTGCCAGCTCACCACCCGGACAGGGTATGAGAAACACCATATATTTT CASSPPGQGMRNTIYF
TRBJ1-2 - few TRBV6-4 TGTGCCAGCAGTGACTCTGGTCGGAGGGGGTCCTATGGCTACACCTTC CASSDSGRRGSYGYTF
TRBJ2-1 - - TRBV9 TGTGCCAGCAGCGTAGTGGACTCTCACCACAATGAGCAGTTCTTC CASSVVDSHHNEQFF
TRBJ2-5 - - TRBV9 TGTGCCAGCAGCGTAGATCGGGGAGAGACCCAGTACTTC CASSVDRGETQYF
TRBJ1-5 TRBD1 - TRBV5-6 TGTGCCAGCAGCTCCAGGGGGGCAGGCGGCAGGGCAAGTAATCAGCCCCAGCATTTT CASSSRGAGGRASNQPQHF
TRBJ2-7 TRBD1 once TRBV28 TGTGCCAGCTATAAGGTCAGGACAGGGGGCTACGAGCAGTACTTC CASYKVRTGGYEQYF
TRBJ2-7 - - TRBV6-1 TGTGCCAGCAGGGAATCCACCTACGAGCAGTACTTC CASRESTYEQYF
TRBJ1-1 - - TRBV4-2 TGTGCCAGCAGCCAAAGGCGACAGCCGAACACTGAAGCTTTCTTT CASSQRRQPNTEAFF
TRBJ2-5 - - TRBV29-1 TGCAGCGTCTTATGGGGCGGAGAGACCCAGTACTTC CSVLWGGETQYF
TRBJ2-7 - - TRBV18 TGTGCCAGCTCACCAATGGCCCTGTACGAGCAGTACTTC CASSPMALYEQYF
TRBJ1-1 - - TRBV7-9 TGTGCCAGCAGCTTAGCGCAGGGGTTTGAAGCTTTCTTT CASSLAQGFEAFF
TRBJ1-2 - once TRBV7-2 TGTGCCAGCAGCTTGGGGGGTGGCTACACCTTC CASSLGGGYTF
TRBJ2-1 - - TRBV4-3 TGCGCCAGCAGCCAAGAAAGGACAGCCTCCTACAATGAGCAGTTCTTC CASSQERTASYNEQFF
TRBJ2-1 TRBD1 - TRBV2 TGTGCCAGCGTGAAGGGGGCGGGTGAGCAGTTCTTC CASVKGAGEQFF
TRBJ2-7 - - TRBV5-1 TGCGCCAGCAGCTTGGGGTCGGCCGGGAGAGAGCAGTACTTC CASSLGSAGREQYF
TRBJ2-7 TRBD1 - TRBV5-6 TGTGCCAGCAGCAACGCCGGGACAGGGTCGTTTGAGCAGTACTTC CASSNAGTGSFEQYF
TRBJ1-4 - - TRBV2 TGTGCCAGCAGTGGGATAACTAATGAAAAACTGTTTTTT CASSGITNEKLFF
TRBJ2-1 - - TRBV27 TGTGCCAGCAGTTTATCGATGGGGCAAGACTACAATGAGCAGTTCTTC CASSLSMGQDYNEQFF
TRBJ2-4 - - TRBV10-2 TGCGCCAGCCGAAGCGGGTCCGACTTTTACTTC CASRSGSDFYF
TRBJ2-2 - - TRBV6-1 TGTGCCAGCAGTGTCAGGACGGACCCCACCGGGGAGCTGTTTTTT CASSVRTDPTGELFF
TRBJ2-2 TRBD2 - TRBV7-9 TGTGCCAGCAGCTTAACGGGACTAGCGGGCTCCCGGGGCGGGGAGCTGTTTTTT CASSLTGLAGSRGGELFF
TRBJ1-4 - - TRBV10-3 TGTGCCACCTCCCCGGGGAACCTAGCAACTAATGAAAAACTGTTTTTT CATSPGNLATNEKLFF
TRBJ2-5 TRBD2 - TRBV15 TGTGCCACCAGCAGCCGACGCGGGGCTAGCGGAATGGGGGAGACCCAGTACTTC CATSSRRGASGMGETQYF
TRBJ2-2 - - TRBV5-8 TGTGCCAGCAGCACTGGACGGAGGTACACCGGGGAGCTGTTTTTT CASSTGRRYTGELFF
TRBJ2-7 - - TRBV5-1 TGCGCCAGCAGCTTCACCGGGACAACTTCATACGAGCAGTACTTC CASSFTGTTSYEQYF
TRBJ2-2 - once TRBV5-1 TGCGCCAGCAGCTTGGGGGGTCTCACCGGCGGGGAGCTGTTTTTT CASSLGGLTGGELFF
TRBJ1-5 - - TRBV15 TGTGCCCCGGACGACCAGCCCCAGCATTTT CAPDDQPQHF
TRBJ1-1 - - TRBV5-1 TGCGCCAGCAGCTTGGCTAGCGTGGGGCCCACTGAAGCTTTCTTT CASSLASVGPTEAFF
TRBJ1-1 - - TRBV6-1 TGTGCCAGCACTTTCGGACAGCCGAACACTGAAGCTTTCTTT CASTFGQPNTEAFF
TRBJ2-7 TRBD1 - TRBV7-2 TGTGCCAGCAGCTTAGGCCTACCGGGACAGGTAACCTACGAGCAGTACTTC CASSLGLPGQVTYEQYF
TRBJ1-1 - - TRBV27 TGTGCCAGCACACAAGTTTTCGGTGAAGCTTTCTTT CASTQVFGEAFF
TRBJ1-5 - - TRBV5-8 TGTGCCAGCAGACAGACAGGAAAAGGGACGCCCCAGCATTTT CASRQTGKGTPQHF
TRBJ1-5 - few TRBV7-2 TGTGCCAGCAGCCCGAGGACCGGCTTTAGTCAGCCCCAGCATTTT CASSPRTGFSQPQHF
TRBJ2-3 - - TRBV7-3 TGTGCCAGCAGCTTAGCGGGGGCCACAGATACGCAGTATTTT CASSLAGATDTQYF
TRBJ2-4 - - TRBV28 TGTGCCAGCATTGGCCAGGGCGGGCACATTCAGTACTTC CASIGQGGHIQYF
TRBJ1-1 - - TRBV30 TGTGCCTGGAGCGCCTCAAGGAACACTGAAGCTTTCTTT CAWSASRNTEAFF